This entry is about one T cell receptor beta chain. Many counts were recorded for this clonotype. Its antigen is unknown. No much larger clone exists at a distance of one base, and base qualities are not known. Inclusive of the bounding cysteine and phenylalanine, the CDR3 is 16 residues long. Just CDR3 DNA is preserved here, 48 bases in frame from base 1. Cut back by 0 bases and 3 bases, the V and J ends lie 12 bases apart. Reading the germline V gene gives CDR1 LGHNA and CDR2 YNFKEQ. The library relied on 5' RACE. Sequencing used an Illumina HiSeq 2500. A second PCR of roughly 7 to 11 cycles was performed with a sample-barcoded 5' primer and a J-beta primer mix. A template-switch 5' adaptor carrying 12 random nucleotides introduced a unique molecular identifier onto each TCR beta cDNA molecule. Each sample yielded at least 3 million CDR3-containing paired-end reads. All of the RNA was converted into first-strand cDNA using the Mint cDNA synthesis kit, with a TRBC-specific oligonucleotide serving as the primer. Following uracil-DNA glycosylase treatment, a first 18-cycle PCR with universal primers M1SS and BC2_uni_R was performed on all cDNA. The authors' analysis ran thus. Normalization of each sample was performed by random selection of 1 million high-quality reads, each carrying a distinct molecular identifier. Reads with shared molecular identifiers were discarded instead of being binned into consensus sequences. CDR3 identification, clonotype clustering and error correction used MiTCR with a Q25 quality threshold and the strictest error-elimination algorithm. A nonparametric unseen species model with Euler transformation was used to estimate lower-bound total TCR beta diversity. TCRdb reprocessed the public reads (quality trimming at Q25 with fastp, clone calling with MiXCR) and kept in-frame beta chains. Rows merge per CDR3 protein into single entries with the most common DNA and genes. The authors' filters were not applied to this entry. The sample yields some 900,000 distinct CDR3 sequences; approximately 49% were counted once. Of the sample, over 10% is held by the ten largest clones.

This specimen belongs to a study of blood T cells in healthy people across ages (dated by TCRdb to the mid-2010s). For the study in its entirety: In model experiments, template switching captured roughly one uniquely barcoded TCR beta cDNA molecule for every two T cells. Age-related changes in TCR beta repertoire diversity were measured in the study by deep sequencing normalized with unique cDNA molecular identifiers. To avoid experimental bias, donors of different ages were distributed randomly across sequencing lanes. The donors were divided into four age groups: young (average around 17 years), middle-aged (about 39), aged (around 59) and long-lived (82). Two additional independent replicas of 1 million unique cDNA reads from the same blood draw were analyzed for two donors (one aged 18 to 30 and one aged 80 or older). Overall study results and their limits: Compared with the aged group, more naive CD4+ T cells, fewer expanded clones and increased TCR diversity were shown by the long-lived group, suggesting age selection. As age increased, observed TCR beta diversity per million T cells dropped in a roughly linear way, and a significant reduction was already evident by age around 41. Observed TCR beta diversity correlated strongly with the percentage of naive T cells measured by flow cytometry. Bulk unsorted PBMC profiling prevented conclusive comparison of naive and antigen-experienced compartments. Donor CMV infection status was unknown, potentially confounding age-related changes in expanded clonotypes. Estimates of total diversity from one million sequenced T cells were regarded as lower bounds and underestimates.

Systemically healthy Caucasian individuals from Russia, about 38 in total and aged about 6 to 95 years, were included as donors. About 10 milliliters of peripheral blood were collected from each donor into EDTA-treated Vacutainer tubes. PBMCs were isolated by Ficoll-Paque density-gradient centrifugation, with at least 6 million obtained per sample. Total RNA, at least 5 micrograms per sample, was extracted from PBMCs with Trizol reagent. For every donor, flow cytometry on a PBMC aliquot measured the percentage of naive CD45RAhigh/CD27high T cells. Input material: blood. The rearranged chain carries TRBV4-2 and TRBJ1-5, and the D gene may be TRBD1, 6 bases matching. The clonotype originates from a man aged 25 to 45 in good health. The CDR3 region reads CASSQDPGQFNQPQHF. The sequenced DNA is TGTGCCAGCAGCCAAGATCCCGGACAGTTCAATCAGCCCCAGCATTTT.